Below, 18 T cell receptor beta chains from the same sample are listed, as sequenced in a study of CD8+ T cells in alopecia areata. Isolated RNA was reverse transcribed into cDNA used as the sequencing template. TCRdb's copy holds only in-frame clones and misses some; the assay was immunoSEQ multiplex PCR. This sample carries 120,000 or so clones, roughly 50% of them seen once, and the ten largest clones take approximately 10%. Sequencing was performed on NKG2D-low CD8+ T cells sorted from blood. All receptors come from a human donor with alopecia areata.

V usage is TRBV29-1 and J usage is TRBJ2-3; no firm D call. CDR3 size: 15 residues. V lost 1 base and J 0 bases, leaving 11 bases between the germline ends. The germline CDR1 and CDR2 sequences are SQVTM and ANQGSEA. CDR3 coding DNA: TGCAGCGTTGAAGTCGCCAAGGCCAGCACAGATACGCAGTATTTT. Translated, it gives CSVEVAKASTDTQYF.

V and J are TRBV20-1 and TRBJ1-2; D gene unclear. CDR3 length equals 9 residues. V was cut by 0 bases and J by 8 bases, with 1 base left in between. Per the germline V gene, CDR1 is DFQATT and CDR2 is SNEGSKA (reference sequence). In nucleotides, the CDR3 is TGCAGTGCTAGAGAAGGCTACACCTTC. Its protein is CSAREGYTF.

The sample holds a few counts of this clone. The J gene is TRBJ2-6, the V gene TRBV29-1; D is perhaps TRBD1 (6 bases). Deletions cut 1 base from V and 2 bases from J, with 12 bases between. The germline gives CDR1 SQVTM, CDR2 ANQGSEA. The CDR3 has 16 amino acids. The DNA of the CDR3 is TGCAGCGTTGAAGTGTCAGAGGGGGCTGGGGCCAACGTCCTGACTTTC. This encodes CSVEVSEGAGANVLTF.

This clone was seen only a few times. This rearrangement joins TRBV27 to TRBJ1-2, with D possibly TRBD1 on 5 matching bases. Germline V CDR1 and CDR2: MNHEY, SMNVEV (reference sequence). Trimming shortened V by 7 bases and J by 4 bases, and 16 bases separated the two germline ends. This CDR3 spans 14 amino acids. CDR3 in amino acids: CASKMGGSLYGYTF. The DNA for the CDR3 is TGTGCCAGCAAAATGGGGGGAAGCCTCTATGGCTACACCTTC.

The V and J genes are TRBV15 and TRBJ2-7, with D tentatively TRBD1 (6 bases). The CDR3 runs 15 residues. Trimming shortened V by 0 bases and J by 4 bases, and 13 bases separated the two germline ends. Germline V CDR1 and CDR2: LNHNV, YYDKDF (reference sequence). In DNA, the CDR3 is TGTGCCACCAGCAGAGACGGCAGGGGTTCATACGAGCAGTACTTC. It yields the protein CATSRDGRGSYEQYF. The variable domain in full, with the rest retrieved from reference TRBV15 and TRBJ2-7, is DAMVIQNPRYQVTQFGKPVTLSCSQTLNHNVMYWYQQKSSQAPKLLFHYYDKDFNNEADTPDNFQSRRPNTSFCFLDIRSPGLGDTAMYLCATSRDGRGSYEQYFGPGTRLTVT.

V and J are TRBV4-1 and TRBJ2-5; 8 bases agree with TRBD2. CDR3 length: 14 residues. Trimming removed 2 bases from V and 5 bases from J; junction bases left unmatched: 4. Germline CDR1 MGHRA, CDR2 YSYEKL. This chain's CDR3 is CASSQSGGRETQYF. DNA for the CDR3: TGCGCCAGCAGCCAAAGCGGGGGAAGGGAGACCCAGTACTTC.

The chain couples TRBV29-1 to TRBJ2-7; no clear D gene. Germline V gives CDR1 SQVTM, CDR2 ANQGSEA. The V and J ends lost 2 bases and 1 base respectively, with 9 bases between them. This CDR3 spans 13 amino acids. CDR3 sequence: CSVESQLSYEQYF. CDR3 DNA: TGCAGCGTTGAAAGTCAGCTTTCCTACGAGCAGTACTTC.

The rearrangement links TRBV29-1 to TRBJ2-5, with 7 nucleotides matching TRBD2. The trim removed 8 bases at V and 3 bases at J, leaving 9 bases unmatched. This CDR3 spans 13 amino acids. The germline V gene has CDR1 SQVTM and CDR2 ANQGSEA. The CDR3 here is CSCAGTMKETQYF. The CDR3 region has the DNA TGCAGCTGTGCCGGGACTATGAAAGAGACCCAGTACTTC.

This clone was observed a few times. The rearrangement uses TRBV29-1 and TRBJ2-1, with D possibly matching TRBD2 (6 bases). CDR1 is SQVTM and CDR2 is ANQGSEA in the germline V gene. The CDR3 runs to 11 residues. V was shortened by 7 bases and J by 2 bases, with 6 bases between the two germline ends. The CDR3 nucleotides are TGCAGCGCGGGGGCCTACAATGAGCAGTTCTTC. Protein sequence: CSAGAYNEQFF.

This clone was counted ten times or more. CDR3 bases: TGTGCCAGCAGCTTACAGGGAACCGGGGCCAACGTCCTGACTTTC. As protein: CASSLQGTGANVLTF. This rearrangement joins TRBV5-4 to TRBJ2-6, with D possibly TRBD1 on 6 matching bases. With 2 bases removed from V and 4 bases from J, the gap between germline ends came to 10 bases. The CDR3 has 15 residues. Germline V lookup: CDR1 SGHNT, CDR2 YYREEE (reference sequence).

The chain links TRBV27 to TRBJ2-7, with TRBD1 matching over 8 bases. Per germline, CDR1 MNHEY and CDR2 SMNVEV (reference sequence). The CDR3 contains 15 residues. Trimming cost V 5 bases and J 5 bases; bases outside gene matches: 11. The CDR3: CASSATRGQVDEQYF. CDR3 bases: TGTGCCAGCAGTGCAACCAGGGGGCAAGTAGACGAGCAGTACTTC.

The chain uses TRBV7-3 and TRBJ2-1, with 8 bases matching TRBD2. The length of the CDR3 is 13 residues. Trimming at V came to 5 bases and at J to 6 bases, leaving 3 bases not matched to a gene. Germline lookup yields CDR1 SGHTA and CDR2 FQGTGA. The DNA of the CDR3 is TGTGCCAGCAGCACCGGGGGGGCCAATGAGCAGTTCTTC. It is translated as CASSTGGANEQFF. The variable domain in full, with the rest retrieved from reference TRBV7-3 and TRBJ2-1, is GAGVSQTPSNKVTEKGKYVELRCDPISGHTALYWYRQSLGQGPEFLIYFQGTGAADDSGLPNDRFFAVRPEGSVSTLKIQRTERGDSAVYLCASSTGGANEQFFGPGTRLTVL.

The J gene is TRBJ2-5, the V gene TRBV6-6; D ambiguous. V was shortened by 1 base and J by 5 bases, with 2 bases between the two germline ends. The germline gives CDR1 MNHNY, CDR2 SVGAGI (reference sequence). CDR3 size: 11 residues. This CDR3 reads CASSYLETQYF. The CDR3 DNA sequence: TGTGCCAGCAGTTACTTGGAGACCCAGTACTTC.

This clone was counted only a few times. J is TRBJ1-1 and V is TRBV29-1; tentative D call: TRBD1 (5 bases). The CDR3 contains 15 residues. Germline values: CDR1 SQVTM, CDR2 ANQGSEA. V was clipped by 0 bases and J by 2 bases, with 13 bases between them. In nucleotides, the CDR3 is TGCAGCGTTGAAGACTACGCCCAGGGTAACACTGAAGCTTTCTTT. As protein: CSVEDYAQGNTEAFF.

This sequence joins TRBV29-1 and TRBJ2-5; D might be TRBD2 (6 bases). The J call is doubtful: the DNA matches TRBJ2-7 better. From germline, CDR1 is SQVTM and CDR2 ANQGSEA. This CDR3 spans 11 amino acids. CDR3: CSVPRGGEQYF. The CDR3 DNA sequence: TGCAGCGTTCCACGGGGAGGCGAGCAGTACTTC.

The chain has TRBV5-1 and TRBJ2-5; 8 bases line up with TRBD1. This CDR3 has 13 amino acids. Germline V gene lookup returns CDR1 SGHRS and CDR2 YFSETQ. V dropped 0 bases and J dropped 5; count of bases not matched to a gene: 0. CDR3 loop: CASSLDRGETQYF. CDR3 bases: TGCGCCAGCAGCTTGGACAGGGGGGAGACCCAGTACTTC.

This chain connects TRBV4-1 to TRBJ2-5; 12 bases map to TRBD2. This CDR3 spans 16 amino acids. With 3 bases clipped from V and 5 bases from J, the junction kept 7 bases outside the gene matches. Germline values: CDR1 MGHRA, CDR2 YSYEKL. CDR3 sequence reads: CASSQSTGTSGETQYF. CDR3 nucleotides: TGCGCCAGCAGCCAGTCGACTGGGACTAGCGGGGAGACCCAGTACTTC.

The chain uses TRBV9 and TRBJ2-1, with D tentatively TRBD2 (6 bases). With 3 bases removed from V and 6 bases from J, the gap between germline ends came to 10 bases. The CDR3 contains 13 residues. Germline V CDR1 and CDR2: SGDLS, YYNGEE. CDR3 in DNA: TGTGCCAGCAGCGCCTTTAGCGGCAATGAGCAGTTCTTC. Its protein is CASSAFSGNEQFF. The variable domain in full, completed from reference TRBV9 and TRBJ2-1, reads DSGVTQTPKHLITATGQRVTLRCSPRSGDLSVYWYQQSLDQGLQFLIQYYNGEERAKGNILERFSAQQFPDLHSELNLSSLELGDSALYFCASSAFSGNEQFFGPGTRLTVL.